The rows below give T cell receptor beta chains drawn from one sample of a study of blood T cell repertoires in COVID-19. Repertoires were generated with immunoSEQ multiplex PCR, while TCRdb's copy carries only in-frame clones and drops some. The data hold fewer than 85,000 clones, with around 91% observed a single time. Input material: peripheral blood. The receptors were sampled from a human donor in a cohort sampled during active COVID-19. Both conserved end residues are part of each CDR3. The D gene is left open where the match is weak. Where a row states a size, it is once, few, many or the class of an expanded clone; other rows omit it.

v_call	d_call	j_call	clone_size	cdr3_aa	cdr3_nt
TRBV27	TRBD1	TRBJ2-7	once	CASSLSQGAYEQYF	TGTGCCAGCAGTTTATCGCAGGGGGCCTACGAGCAGTACTTC
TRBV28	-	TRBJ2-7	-	CASSRAWQGSYEQYF	TGTGCCAGCAGCCGAGCCTGGCAGGGATCCTACGAGCAGTACTTC
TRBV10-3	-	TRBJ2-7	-	CAISASQTYEQYF	TGTGCCATCAGTGCCAGTCAAACCTACGAGCAGTACTTC
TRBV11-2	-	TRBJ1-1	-	CASSTTQARIAAFF	TGTGCCAGCAGCACCACACAGGCAAGGATCGCAGCTTTCTTT
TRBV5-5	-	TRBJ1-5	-	CASSLGGDQPQHF	TGTGCCAGCAGCTTGGGGGGGGATCAGCCCCAGCATTTT
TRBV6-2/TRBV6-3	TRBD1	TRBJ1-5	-	CASSYKGRGQPQHF	TGTGCCAGCAGTTACAAGGGCAGGGGGCAGCCCCAGCATTTT
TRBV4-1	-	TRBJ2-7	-	CASSQELWAASYEQYF	TGCGCCAGCAGCCAAGAATTATGGGCAGCCTCCTACGAGCAGTACTTC
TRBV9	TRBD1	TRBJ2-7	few	CASSPSDRANYEQYF	TGTGCCAGCAGCCCCTCGGACAGGGCAAACTACGAGCAGTACTTC
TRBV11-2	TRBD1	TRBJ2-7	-	CASSGIRDRASYEQYF	TGTGCCAGCAGTGGTATCCGGGACAGGGCCTCCTACGAGCAGTACTTC
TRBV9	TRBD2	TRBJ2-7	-	CASSVDGGGVYEQYF	TGTGCCAGCAGCGTAGATGGCGGGGGGGTCTACGAGCAGTACTTC
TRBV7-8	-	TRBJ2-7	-	CASSSPISYEQYF	TGTGCCAGCAGCTCCCCTATCTCCTACGAGCAGTACTTC
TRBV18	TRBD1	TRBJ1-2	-	CASSPGQGGLPGYTF	TGTGCCAGCTCACCTGGGCAGGGGGGCCTTCCCGGCTACACCTTC
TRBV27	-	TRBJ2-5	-	CASSLSSRGIETQYF	TGTGCCAGCAGTTTAAGTTCCAGGGGAATAGAGACCCAGTACTTC
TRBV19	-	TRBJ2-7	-	CASSISDTSSYEQYF	TGTGCCAGTAGTATAAGTGACACCAGCTCCTACGAGCAGTACTTC
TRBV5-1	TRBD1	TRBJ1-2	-	CASSLRDRGAYYGYTF	TGCGCCAGCAGCTTACGGGACAGGGGTGCGTACTATGGCTACACCTTC
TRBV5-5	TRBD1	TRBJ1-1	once	CASSSGTATEAFF	TGTGCCAGCAGCTCCGGGACAGCTACTGAAGCTTTCTTT
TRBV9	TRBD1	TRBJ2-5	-	CASSPGAGGETQYF	TGTGCCAGCAGCCCCGGTGCAGGGGGAGAGACCCAGTACTTC
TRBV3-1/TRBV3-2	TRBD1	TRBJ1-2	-	CASSQELAGGGYTF	TGTGCCAGCAGCCAAGAATTAGCAGGGGGGGGCTACACCTTC
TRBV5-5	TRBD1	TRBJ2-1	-	CASSSPGTGRYEQFF	TGTGCCAGCAGCTCCCCCGGGACAGGGAGGTATGAGCAGTTCTTC
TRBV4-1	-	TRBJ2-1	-	CASSLVGEGEQFF	TGCGCCAGCAGCCTAGTAGGAGAGGGTGAGCAGTTCTTC
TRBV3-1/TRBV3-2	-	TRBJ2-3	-	CASRPRSTDTQYF	TGTGCCAGCAGACCTAGAAGCACAGATACGCAGTATTTT
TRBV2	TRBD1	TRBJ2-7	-	CASAWTGRHEQYF	TGTGCCAGTGCTTGGACAGGTCGGCACGAGCAGTACTTC
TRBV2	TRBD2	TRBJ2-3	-	CASRGLAGERGDTQYF	TGTGCCAGCAGGGGACTAGCGGGGGAGAGGGGGGATACGCAGTATTTT
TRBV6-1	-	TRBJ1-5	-	CASSAPGGGYDSNQPQHF	TGTGCCAGCAGTGCCCCGGGGGGGGGCTACGATAGCAATCAGCCCCAGCATTTT
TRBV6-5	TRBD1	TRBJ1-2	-	CASSQGAHYGYTF	TGTGCCAGCAGTCAGGGGGCGCACTATGGCTACACCTTC
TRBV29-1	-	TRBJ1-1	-	CSVVTGHTEAFF	TGCAGCGTGGTGACAGGTCACACTGAAGCTTTCTTT
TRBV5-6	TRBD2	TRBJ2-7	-	CASSPAGGGSYEQYF	TGTGCCAGCAGCCCCGCGGGAGGGGGGTCCTACGAGCAGTACTTC
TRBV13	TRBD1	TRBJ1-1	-	CASSFGTGNTEAFF	TGTGCCAGCAGCTTCGGGACAGGGAACACTGAAGCTTTCTTT
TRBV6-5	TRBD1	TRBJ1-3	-	CASPNRGLSGNTIYF	TGTGCCAGCCCTAACAGGGGGCTCTCTGGAAACACCATATATTTT
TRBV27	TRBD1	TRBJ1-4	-	CASSPLTGGFSNEKLFF	TGTGCCAGCAGTCCCTTGACAGGGGGTTTTAGTAATGAAAAACTGTTTTTT
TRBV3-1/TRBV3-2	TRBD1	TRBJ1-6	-	CASRRTGGGSPLHF	TGTGCCAGCAGGCGGACAGGGGGAGGGTCACCCCTCCACTTT